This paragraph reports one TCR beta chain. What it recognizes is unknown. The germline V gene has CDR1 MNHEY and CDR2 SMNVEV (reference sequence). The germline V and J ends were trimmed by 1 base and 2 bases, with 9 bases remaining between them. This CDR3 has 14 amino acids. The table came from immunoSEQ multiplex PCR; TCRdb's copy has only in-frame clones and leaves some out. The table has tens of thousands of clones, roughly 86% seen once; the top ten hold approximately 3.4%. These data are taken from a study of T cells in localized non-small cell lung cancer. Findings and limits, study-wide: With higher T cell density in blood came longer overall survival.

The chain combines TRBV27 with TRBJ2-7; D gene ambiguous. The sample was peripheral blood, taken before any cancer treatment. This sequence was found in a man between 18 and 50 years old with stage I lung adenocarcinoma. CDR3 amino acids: CASSLFFEAYEQYF. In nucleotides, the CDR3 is TGTGCCAGCAGTTTATTCTTTGAGGCCTACGAGCAGTACTTC.